This T cell receptor beta chain was captured in a study of control samples from healthy donors and cancer patients. TCRdb keeps only in-frame clones here, not all; method: immunoSEQ multiplex PCR. The sample includes approximately 110,000 clones, approximately 83% seen only once; the top ten take around 13%. Material for sequencing was blood. The TCR comes from a woman aged 50 to 60 in good health.

In nucleotides, the CDR3 is TGTGCCAGCAGTTGGGGGGTAGGAAACACCGGGGAGCTGTTTTTT. Protein sequence: CASSWGVGNTGELFF. The V gene is TRBV5-4, the J gene TRBJ2-2; D is possibly TRBD2 (6 bases). The CDR3 has 15 residues. Germline V gene lookup returns CDR1 SGHNT and CDR2 YYREEE (reference sequence). The V end was cut by 5 bases, the J end by 2 bases, with 13 bases between.